This T cell receptor beta chain came from a study of breast tumors, draining lymph nodes, adjacent tissues. The study, taken as a whole, reports: The data were judged consistent with most tumor T cells coming from lymph node and expanding in tumor. Luminal-like breast cancer showed significantly higher tumor–nontumor repertoire similarity than basal-like. Tumors had less TCR diversity than lymph nodes, more than nontumor tissue.

Germline CDR1 reads ENHRY; CDR2 reads SYGVKD. V was trimmed by 7 bases and J by 1 base, leaving 13 bases between them. The CDR3 spans 14 residues. TCRdb analysed the multiplex PCR reads with MiXCR anew, one entry per CDR3 protein. Found here are about 16,000 distinct CDR3 sequences, about 45% of them singletons; the top ten hold about 14%. Relative to its sample, this clonotype is medium-sized. Its antigen is as yet unknown. The TCR was taken from a female donor with breast cancer. Some clones in this sample may be carry-over from other donors' samples. Input material: tumor-adjacent breast tissue. The gene calls are TRBV10-3 and TRBJ1-2; tentative D call: TRBD1 (5 bases). CDR3: CAITERGGNYGYTF. For the CDR3, the DNA is TGTGCCATCACGGAGCGTGGGGGTAACTATGGCTACACCTTC.